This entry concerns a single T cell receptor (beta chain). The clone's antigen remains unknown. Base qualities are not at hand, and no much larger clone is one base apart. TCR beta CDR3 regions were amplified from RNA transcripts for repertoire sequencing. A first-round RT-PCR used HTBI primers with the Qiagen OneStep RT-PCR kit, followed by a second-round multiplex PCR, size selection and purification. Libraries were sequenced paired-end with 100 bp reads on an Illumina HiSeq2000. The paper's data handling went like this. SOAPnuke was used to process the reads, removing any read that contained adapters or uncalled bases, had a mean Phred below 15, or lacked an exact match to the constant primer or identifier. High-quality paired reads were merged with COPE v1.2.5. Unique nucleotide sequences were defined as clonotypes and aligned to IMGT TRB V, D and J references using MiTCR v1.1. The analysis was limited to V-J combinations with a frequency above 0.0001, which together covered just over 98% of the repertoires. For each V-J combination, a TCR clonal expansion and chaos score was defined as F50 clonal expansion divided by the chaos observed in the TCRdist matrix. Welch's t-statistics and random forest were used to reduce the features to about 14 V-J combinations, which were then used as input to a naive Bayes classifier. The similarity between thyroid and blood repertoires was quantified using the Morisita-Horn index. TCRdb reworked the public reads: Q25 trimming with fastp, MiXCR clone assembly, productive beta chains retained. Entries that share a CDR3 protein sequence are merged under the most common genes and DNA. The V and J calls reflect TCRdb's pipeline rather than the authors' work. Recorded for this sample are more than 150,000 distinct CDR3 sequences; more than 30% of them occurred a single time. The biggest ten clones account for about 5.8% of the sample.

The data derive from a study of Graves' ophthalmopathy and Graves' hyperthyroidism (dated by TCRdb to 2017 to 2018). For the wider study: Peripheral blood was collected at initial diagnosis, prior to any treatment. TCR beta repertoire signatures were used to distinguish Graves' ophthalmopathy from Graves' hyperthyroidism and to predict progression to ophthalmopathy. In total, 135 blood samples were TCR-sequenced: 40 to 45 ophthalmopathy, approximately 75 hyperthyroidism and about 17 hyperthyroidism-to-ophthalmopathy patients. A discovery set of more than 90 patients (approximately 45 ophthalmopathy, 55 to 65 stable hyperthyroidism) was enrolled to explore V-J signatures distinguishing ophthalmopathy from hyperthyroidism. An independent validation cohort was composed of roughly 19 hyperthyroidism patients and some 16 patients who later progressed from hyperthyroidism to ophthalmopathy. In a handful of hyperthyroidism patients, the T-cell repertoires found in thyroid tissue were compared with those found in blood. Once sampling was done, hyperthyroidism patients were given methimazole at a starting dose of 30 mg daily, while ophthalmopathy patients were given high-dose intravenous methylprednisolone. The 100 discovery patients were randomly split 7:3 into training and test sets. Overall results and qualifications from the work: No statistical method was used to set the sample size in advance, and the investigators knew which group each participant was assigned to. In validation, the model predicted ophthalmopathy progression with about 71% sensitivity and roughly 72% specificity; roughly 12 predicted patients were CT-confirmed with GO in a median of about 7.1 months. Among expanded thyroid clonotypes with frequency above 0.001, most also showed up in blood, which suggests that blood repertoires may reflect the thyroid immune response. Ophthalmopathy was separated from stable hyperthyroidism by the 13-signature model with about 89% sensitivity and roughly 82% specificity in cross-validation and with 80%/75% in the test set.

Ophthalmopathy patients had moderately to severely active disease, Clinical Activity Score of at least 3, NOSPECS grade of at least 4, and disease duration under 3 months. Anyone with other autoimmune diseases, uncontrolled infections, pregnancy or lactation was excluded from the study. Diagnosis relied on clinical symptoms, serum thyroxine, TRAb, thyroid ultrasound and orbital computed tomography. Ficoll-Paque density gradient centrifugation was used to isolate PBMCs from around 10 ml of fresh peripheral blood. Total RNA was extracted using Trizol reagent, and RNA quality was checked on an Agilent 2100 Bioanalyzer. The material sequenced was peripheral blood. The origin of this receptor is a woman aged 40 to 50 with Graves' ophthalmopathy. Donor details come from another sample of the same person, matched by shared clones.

For the CDR3, the sequence is CSARVLAGVNEQYF. Read as DNA, the sequence is TGCAGTGCTAGAGTACTAGCGGGGGTCAACGAGCAGTACTTC. This sequence uses TRBV20-1 and TRBJ2-7; 11 bases in the junction line up with TRBD2. The CDR3 measures 14 amino acids from cysteine to phenylalanine. The DNA shown is the 42-base CDR3, in frame from base 1. The germline V gene (reference sequence) specifies DFQATT as CDR1 and SNEGSKA as CDR2. Trimming takes 1 base off V and 5 bases off J; junction bases not matched to a gene: 4.